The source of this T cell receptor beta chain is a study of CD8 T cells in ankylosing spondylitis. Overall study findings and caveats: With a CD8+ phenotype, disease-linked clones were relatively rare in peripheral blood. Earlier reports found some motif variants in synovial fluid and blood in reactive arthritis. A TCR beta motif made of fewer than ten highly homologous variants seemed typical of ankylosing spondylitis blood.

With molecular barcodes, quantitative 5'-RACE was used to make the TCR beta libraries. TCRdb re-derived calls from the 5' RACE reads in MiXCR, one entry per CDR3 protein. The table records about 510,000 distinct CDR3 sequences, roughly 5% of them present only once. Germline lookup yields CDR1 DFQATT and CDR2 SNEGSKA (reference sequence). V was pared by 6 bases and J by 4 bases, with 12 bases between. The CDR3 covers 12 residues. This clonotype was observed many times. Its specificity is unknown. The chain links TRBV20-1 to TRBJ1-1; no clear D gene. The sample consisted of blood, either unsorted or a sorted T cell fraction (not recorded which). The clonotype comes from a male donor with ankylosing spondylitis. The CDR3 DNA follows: TGCAGTGCCGCCCGCCTAACCACTGAAGCTTTCTTT. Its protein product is CSAARLTTEAFF.